The entry that follows covers one TCR beta chain sequence. Antigen specificity is unknown. Produced via immunoSEQ multiplex PCR; TCRdb's table is partial and in-frame only. The sample shows approximately 210,000 clones, roughly 94% of them seen only once. Germline V lookup: CDR1 LNHDA, CDR2 SQIVND (reference sequence). J gave up 7 bases and V 6 bases, and 9 bases lay outside the gene matches. This CDR3 region has 14 residues. The source of the sample is a study of T cell responses to AZD1222 COVID-19 vaccine. Points from the study as a whole: Baseline antibody screening turned up just six or seven seropositive AZD1222 recipients. Following two doses of AZD1222, Spike-specific TCR breadth and depth rose. Unmutated variant regions are reportedly targeted by nearly half of spike-specific TCRs.

The clonotype originates from an adult who received the MenACWY meningococcal vaccine as a control. The input for sequencing was peripheral blood, taken 28 days after the second dose of the MenACWY control vaccine. The chain links TRBV19 to TRBJ2-1, with 7 bases identical to TRBD1. For the CDR3, the DNA is TGTGCCAGTAGCAGAAACAGGGGATATAATGAGCAGTTCTTC. Encoded protein: CASSRNRGYNEQFF.